One sample yielded the 18 T cell receptor beta chains listed below, sequenced in a study of long-term antiretroviral therapy in people with HIV. Version v3.0 of the immunoSEQ assay was performed at survey level. The table came from immunoSEQ multiplex PCR; TCRdb's copy has only in-frame clones and leaves some out. Of about 21,000 clones in the sample, 87% were seen once. The sequences come from unsorted PBMCs, collected 2.1 years after starting antiretroviral therapy. The receptors were gathered from a man between 18 and 29 years old with HIV.

The V and J genes are TRBV4-3 and TRBJ1-5; D is undetermined. The germline V and J ends were trimmed by 2 bases and 9 bases, with 14 bases remaining between them. Germline CDR1 is LGHNA and CDR2 is YSLEER. CDR3 length: 14 amino acids. The CDR3 DNA reads TGCGCCAGCAGCCAAAGCGTTGAAGTCCGGCCCCAGCATTTT. Protein product: CASSQSVEVRPQHF.

The chain carries TRBV30 and TRBJ1-5; D is perhaps TRBD1 (5 bases). The V gene's germline CDR1 is GTSNPN and CDR2 SVGIG (reference sequence). CDR3 size: 15 residues. V lost 0 bases to trimming and J lost 1 base, with 10 bases between them. The CDR3 sequence is CAWSVRRDSNQPQHF. In DNA, the CDR3 is TGTGCCTGGAGTGTACGTCGGGACAGCAATCAGCCCCAGCATTTT.

This rearrangement joins TRBV4-2 to TRBJ1-6; the D is unclear. The V gene lost 0 bases and the J gene lost 0 bases, with 9 bases spanning the gap. In germline, CDR1 is LGHNA, CDR2 YNFKEQ. The CDR3 loop spans 17 amino acids. CDR3 nucleotide sequence: TGTGCCAGCAGCCAAGAGCCCAGCAGCTCCTATAATTCACCCCTCCACTTT. It codes for CASSQEPSSSYNSPLHF.

The chain combines TRBV5-1 with TRBJ2-7; 8 positions match TRBD1. The CDR3 contains 12 residues. Per germline, CDR1 SGHRS and CDR2 YFSETQ. Unmatched junction bases numbered 1, after V lost 2 bases and J lost 6 bases. The CDR3 spells CASSFDRGEQYF. The DNA for the CDR3 is TGCGCCAGCAGCTTCGACAGGGGCGAGCAGTACTTC. The full variable domain, completed using reference TRBV5-1 and TRBJ2-7, is KAGVTQTPRYLIKTRGQQVTLSCSPISGHRSVSWYQQTPGQGLQFLFEYFSETQRNKGNFPGRFSGRQFSNSRSEMNVSTLELGDSALYLCASSFDRGEQYFGPGTRLTVT.

This chain joins TRBV19 and TRBJ1-6, with D uncertain. Germline V gives CDR1 LNHDA, CDR2 SQIVND (reference sequence). Trimming cost V 4 bases and J 4 bases, with 11 bases left between them. There are 15 residues in the CDR3. The CDR3 DNA is TGTGCCAGTAGTACTACTAAGGAGTATAATTCACCCCTCCACTTT. Residues: CASSTTKEYNSPLHF. The full variable domain, its missing parts supplied by reference TRBV19 and TRBJ1-6, is DGGITQSPKYLFRKEGQNVTLSCEQNLNHDAMYWYRQDPGQGLRLIYYSQIVNDFQKGDIAEGYSVSREKKESFPLTVTSAQKNPTAFYLCASSTTKEYNSPLHFGNGTRLTVT.

The rearrangement uses TRBV7-2 and TRBJ1-2; D is uncertain. Germline CDR1 is SGHTA and CDR2 is FQGNSA. The CDR3 covers 15 residues. The ends were cut back, 8 bases at V and 3 bases at J, with 19 bases in the middle. In nucleotides, the CDR3 is TGTGCCAGCCAAAAAGACCCTATCGTCTACTATGGCTACACCTTC. Translated, it gives CASQKDPIVYYGYTF.

This chain connects TRBV29-1 to TRBJ2-7, with D perhaps TRBD1 (6 bases). CDR1 is SQVTM and CDR2 is ANQGSEA in the germline V gene. Trimming shortened V by 4 bases and J by 5 bases, and 9 bases separated the two germline ends. The CDR3 loop spans 11 amino acids. CDR3 DNA sequence: TGCAGCGTTGTACAGGGCGACGAGCAGTACTTC. This encodes CSVVQGDEQYF.

The CDR3 is CASGPPIRRSYEQYF. In nucleotides, the CDR3 is TGTGCTAGTGGCCCCCCTATCCGCCGCTCCTACGAGCAGTACTTC. This chain joins TRBV12-5 and TRBJ2-7; D remains ambiguous. Deletions cut 6 bases from V and 0 bases from J, with 15 bases between. CDR1 is LGHNT and CDR2 is FRNRAP in the germline V gene. This CDR3 contains 15 residues.

This chain connects TRBV2 to TRBJ1-4; 12 nucleotides line up with TRBD1. The CDR3 is made up of 14 amino acids. CDR1 is SNHLY and CDR2 is FYNNEI in the germline V gene. V shed 6 bases, J shed 8 bases, and the junction held 4 bases outside the gene matches. DNA of the CDR3: TGTGCCAGCAGGGGACAGGGGGCAAAAGAAAAACTGTTTTTT. This gives the protein CASRGQGAKEKLFF.

This clone was detected only once. The CDR3 loop reads CASSGDLYEQYF. The CDR3 nucleotides read TGTGCCAGCAGCGGCGACCTTTACGAGCAGTACTTC. V usage is TRBV5-4 and J usage is TRBJ2-7; D gene uncertain. This CDR3 contains 12 residues. Per germline, CDR1 SGHNT and CDR2 YYREEE (reference sequence). V lost 4 bases and J lost 4, with 9 bases in between.

To note about this clone: This sample includes further DNA sequences coding for the same CDR3. V and J are TRBV11-2 and TRBJ2-7; D remains unclear. This CDR3 has 12 amino acids. Trimming removed 2 bases at V and 4 bases at J, with 6 bases between. Germline loops: CDR1 SGHAT, CDR2 FQNNGV. The DNA of the CDR3 is TGTGCCAGCAGCTTACAGGCTTACGAGCAGTACTTC. It encodes CASSLQAYEQYF.

The chain uses TRBV4-1 and TRBJ1-4, with D tentatively TRBD1 (5 bases). Germline assignment: CDR1 MGHRA and CDR2 YSYEKL. The CDR3 extends over 16 amino acids. The V and J ends lost 0 bases and 7 bases respectively, with 15 bases between them. DNA of the CDR3: TGCGCCAGCAGCCAAGAGGAAACAGGCGGCCCTGAAAAACTGTTTTTT. Translated: CASSQEETGGPEKLFF.

This clone was detected only once. The chain uses TRBV4-3 and TRBJ2-2; D is undetermined. Germline CDR1 reads LGHNA; CDR2 reads YSLEER. Trimming shortened V by 6 bases and J by 6 bases, and 14 bases separated the two germline ends. The CDR3 covers 14 residues. The CDR3 region has the DNA TGCGCCAGCAGTCCTGGTCCGGCAGCCGGGGAGCTGTTTTTT. It translates to CASSPGPAAGELFF.

The V and J genes are TRBV10-1 and TRBJ1-1; perhaps TRBD1 as D (6 bases). V was clipped by 10 bases and J by 3 bases, with 15 bases between them. The CDR3 loop spans 13 amino acids. Germline CDR1 is WNHNN and CDR2 is SYGVQD (reference sequence). CDR3 bases: TGCGCCACTGTACCAGGGGCTCACACTGAAGCTTTCTTT. The encoded protein is CATVPGAHTEAFF.

This chain joins TRBV5-1 and TRBJ2-7, with unresolved D. The CDR3 totals 13 residues. CDR1 is SGHRS, CDR2 YFSETQ, per germline. The V end lost 4 bases, the J end lost 2 bases, and 10 bases lay between the germline ends. The CDR3 spells CASSNEVTYEQYF. As DNA, the CDR3 is TGCGCCAGCAGCAATGAGGTTACCTACGAGCAGTACTTC.

This chain links TRBV27 with TRBJ1-1; 7 positions match TRBD1. V trimming: 4 bases; J trimming: 6 bases; junction bases outside the gene matches: 8. Germline CDR1 MNHEY, CDR2 SMNVEV (reference sequence). The CDR3 has 14 residues. The CDR3 reads CASSSSTGFAEAFF. Here the CDR3 DNA reads TGTGCCAGCAGTTCGTCGACAGGGTTTGCTGAAGCTTTCTTT.

The V call is TRBV7-3, the J call TRBJ1-6, with D possibly being TRBD1 (5 bases). The germline V gene encodes CDR1 SGHTA and CDR2 FQGTGA. This CDR3 spans 14 amino acids. V was clipped by 5 bases and J by 10 bases, with 15 bases between them. CDR3 bases: TGTGCCAGCAGCACGGGGCCAGGGATATCACCCCTCCACTTT. Translated, it gives CASSTGPGISPLHF. Complete variable domain (other parts from reference TRBV7-3 and TRBJ1-6): GAGVSQTPSNKVTEKGKYVELRCDPISGHTALYWYRQSLGQGPEFLIYFQGTGAADDSGLPNDRFFAVRPEGSVSTLKIQRTERGDSAVYLCASSTGPGISPLHFGNGTRLTVT.

The gene calls are TRBV5-6 and TRBJ2-2; 8 bases are shared with TRBD2. CDR1 and CDR2 (germline): SGHDT, YYEEEE. The CDR3 loop spans 18 amino acids. V lost 3 bases, J lost 6 bases, and 16 bases stayed unmatched. DNA of the CDR3: TGTGCCAGCAGCTCCCAAACAAAGCGGGAGAGGTTAGCCGGGGAGCTGTTTTTT. Amino acid sequence: CASSSQTKRERLAGELFF.